This entry describes one T cell receptor beta chain. Its antigen is as yet unknown. Other nucleotide sequences in the sample specify the same CDR3. Second-dose recipients at about 4 or about 12 weeks were treated as one pooled group. This table comes from immunoSEQ multiplex PCR, and its TCRdb copy is limited to in-frame clones, with some not included. The table lists around 200,000 clones, under 95% of them singletons. This sample was taken from a study of T cell responses to AZD1222 COVID-19 vaccine. Study-level results: A mostly white British donor set with more females was recruited, and clonal diversity was possibly underestimated.

Germline lookup yields CDR1 SGHAT and CDR2 FQNNGV. The CDR3 extends over 12 amino acids. V lost 5 bases to trimming and J lost 4 bases, with 5 bases between them. The chain has TRBV11-2 and TRBJ1-4; D uncertain. The receptor was isolated from an adult who received the AZD1222 COVID-19 vaccine. Material: peripheral blood, obtained 28 days after the second AZD1222 dose. This CDR3 is CASSPNNEKLFF. The CDR3 DNA reads as TGTGCCAGCAGCCCTAATAATGAAAAACTGTTTTTT.